This is a list of T cell receptor beta chains from one sample in a study of blood T cell repertoires in COVID-19. Some clones are missing from TCRdb's copy, which holds only in-frame ones; the method was immunoSEQ multiplex PCR. The repertoire consists of about 250,000 clones, with 80% to 85% occurring once and the leading ten covering 3.4%. The material sequenced was PBMCs or T cells enriched from blood (not recorded which). All receptors come from a man aged 45-60 years who had recovered from COVID-19. The CDR3 runs from the conserved cysteine through the conserved F or W. D genes are given only for firm matches. Clone size is not always given. Where it is, it says once, few, many or a class for expanded clones.

j_call: TRBJ2-7; d_call: NA; v_call: TRBV9; clone_size: NA; cdr3_nt: TGTGCCAGCAGCGCCTCAGGATACTACGAGCAGTACTTC; cdr3_aa: CASSASGYYEQYF
j_call: TRBJ2-7; d_call: TRBD1; v_call: TRBV28; clone_size: many; cdr3_nt: TGTGCCAGCAGTTTCCCGGGACAGGGAAACTACGAGCAGTACTTC; cdr3_aa: CASSFPGQGNYEQYF
j_call: TRBJ1-3; d_call: NA; v_call: TRBV5-1; clone_size: NA; cdr3_nt: TGCGCCAGCACCTCGGGGGGGGCGGCCTCTGGAAACACCATATATTTT; cdr3_aa: CASTSGGAASGNTIYF
j_call: TRBJ1-5; d_call: NA; v_call: TRBV2; clone_size: NA; cdr3_nt: TGTGCCAGCAGTGTCCTACCTAATCAGCCCCAGCATTTT; cdr3_aa: CASSVLPNQPQHF
j_call: TRBJ2-7; d_call: NA; v_call: TRBV20-1; clone_size: NA; cdr3_nt: TGCAGTGCACCCGACAGCTACGAGCAGTACTTC; cdr3_aa: CSAPDSYEQYF
j_call: TRBJ2-5; d_call: NA; v_call: TRBV13; clone_size: NA; cdr3_nt: TGTGCCAGCAGCTCGGCCCGGGACACCGGCGAGGAGACCCAGTACTTC; cdr3_aa: CASSSARDTGEETQYF
j_call: TRBJ2-7; d_call: TRBD2; v_call: TRBV9; clone_size: NA; cdr3_nt: TGTGCCAGCAGCCCCCCAGCGGGAGATGGCGAGCAGTACTTC; cdr3_aa: CASSPPAGDGEQYF
j_call: TRBJ2-1; d_call: TRBD2; v_call: TRBV18; clone_size: NA; cdr3_nt: TGTGCCAGCTCACCACTAGCGGGGGCTCGAGCCAATGAGCAGTTCTTC; cdr3_aa: CASSPLAGARANEQFF
j_call: TRBJ1-3; d_call: NA; v_call: TRBV5-1; clone_size: NA; cdr3_nt: TGCGCCAGCAGCTTGCCGGGGGACGGAAACACCATATATTTT; cdr3_aa: CASSLPGDGNTIYF
j_call: TRBJ2-1; d_call: NA; v_call: TRBV29-1; clone_size: NA; cdr3_nt: TGCAGCGTTGGCGTCGGGGGCAATGAGCAGTTCTTC; cdr3_aa: CSVGVGGNEQFF
j_call: TRBJ2-7; d_call: NA; v_call: TRBV3-1/TRBV3-2; clone_size: NA; cdr3_nt: TGTGCCAGCAGCCCGAACCCCCGGACTCCTTTTGACTACGAGCAGTACTTC; cdr3_aa: CASSPNPRTPFDYEQYF
j_call: TRBJ2-5; d_call: TRBD2; v_call: TRBV5-1; clone_size: NA; cdr3_nt: TGCGCCAGCAGCTTAGAGCGGGGGGCAGGGAAGACCCAGTACTTC; cdr3_aa: CASSLERGAGKTQYF
j_call: TRBJ1-2; d_call: NA; v_call: TRBV7-9; clone_size: NA; cdr3_nt: TGTGCCAGCACTAGAAGTACGGGGAACGGCTACACCTTC; cdr3_aa: CASTRSTGNGYTF
j_call: TRBJ2-3; d_call: NA; v_call: TRBV4-1; clone_size: NA; cdr3_nt: TGCGCCAGCAGAGGACCGGTAGGGGCGCTTGTACCACAGGATACGCAGTATTTT; cdr3_aa: CASRGPVGALVPQDTQYF
j_call: TRBJ1-2; d_call: NA; v_call: TRBV5-1; clone_size: NA; cdr3_nt: TGCGCCAGCAGCCCCCCGGGTTGGGGCTACACCTTC; cdr3_aa: CASSPPGWGYTF
j_call: TRBJ1-3; d_call: NA; v_call: TRBV7-3; clone_size: NA; cdr3_nt: TGTGCCAGCAGCTTAGCCAGAGGCGGGGGAAACACCATATATTTT; cdr3_aa: CASSLARGGGNTIYF
j_call: TRBJ2-2; d_call: TRBD2; v_call: TRBV27; clone_size: NA; cdr3_nt: TGTGCCAGCAGCCTTAGCGGGAGTCCCACCGGGGAGCTGTTTTTT; cdr3_aa: CASSLSGSPTGELFF
j_call: TRBJ1-2; d_call: TRBD1; v_call: TRBV13; clone_size: NA; cdr3_nt: TGTGCCAGCAGCAGAGGACAGGTCCTAACCTATGGCTACACCTTC; cdr3_aa: CASSRGQVLTYGYTF
j_call: TRBJ2-1; d_call: TRBD2; v_call: TRBV9; clone_size: NA; cdr3_nt: TGTGCCAGCAGCTCAATAGCGGGGGGGTCCTCCTACAATGAGCAGTTCTTC; cdr3_aa: CASSSIAGGSSYNEQFF
j_call: TRBJ1-4; d_call: TRBD1; v_call: TRBV6-5; clone_size: NA; cdr3_nt: TGTGCCAGCAGTTACTCCGGGACAGTTAATGAAAAACTGTTTTTT; cdr3_aa: CASSYSGTVNEKLFF
j_call: TRBJ1-2; d_call: NA; v_call: TRBV20-1; clone_size: NA; cdr3_nt: TGCAGTGCTAGTCTGGGCGGGCAGTCCTATGGCTACACCTTC; cdr3_aa: CSASLGGQSYGYTF
j_call: TRBJ2-1; d_call: TRBD1; v_call: TRBV28; clone_size: NA; cdr3_nt: TGTGCCAGCACTTCCGGGACAGGGTATTACAATGAGCAGTTCTTC; cdr3_aa: CASTSGTGYYNEQFF
j_call: TRBJ2-2; d_call: TRBD2; v_call: TRBV9; clone_size: NA; cdr3_nt: TGTGCCAGCAGCGTAGGAAGGCTAGCGGGGACCGGGGAGCTGTTTTTT; cdr3_aa: CASSVGRLAGTGELFF
j_call: TRBJ1-1; d_call: NA; v_call: TRBV19; clone_size: once; cdr3_nt: TGTGCCAGTAGTATAGACCCAGGGGTGAACACTGAAGCTTTCTTT; cdr3_aa: CASSIDPGVNTEAFF
j_call: TRBJ1-5; d_call: NA; v_call: TRBV11-1; clone_size: NA; cdr3_nt: TGTGCCAGCAGCCGGGGGGGCGCAGGCAATCAGCCCCAGCATTTT; cdr3_aa: CASSRGGAGNQPQHF
j_call: TRBJ2-1; d_call: NA; v_call: TRBV13; clone_size: few; cdr3_nt: TGTGCCAGCAGCTTAACTGTTGAGCAGTTCTTC; cdr3_aa: CASSLTVEQFF
j_call: TRBJ2-7; d_call: TRBD1; v_call: TRBV4-1; clone_size: NA; cdr3_nt: TGCGCCAGCAGAAAGGACAGGGCCGGCCCCTACGAGCAGTACTTC; cdr3_aa: CASRKDRAGPYEQYF